These T cell receptor beta chains were read from a single sample in a study of T cell responses to AZD1222 COVID-19 vaccine. Produced via immunoSEQ multiplex PCR; TCRdb's table is partial and in-frame only. The data hold under 150,000 clones, with roughly 91% observed a single time. The sample was peripheral blood, taken 28 days after the second AZD1222 dose. These receptors were taken from an adult who received the AZD1222 COVID-19 vaccine. Each CDR3 is given with its conserved first and last residue. D genes are given only for firm matches. The size field is filled for only some rows; it gives once, few, many or a size class.

clone size: .
J gene: TRBJ1-1
V gene: TRBV18
D gene: TRBD1
CDR3 DNA: TGTGCCAGCTCACAGGGGACAGGGTGGAACACTGAAGCTTTCTTT
CDR3 protein: CASSQGTGWNTEAFF

clone size: .
J gene: TRBJ2-7
V gene: TRBV15
D gene: .
CDR3 DNA: TGTGCCACCAGCAGAGATCGTCAGGGTGGGCACGAGCAGTACTTC
CDR3 protein: CATSRDRQGGHEQYF

clone size: .
J gene: TRBJ1-6
V gene: TRBV9
D gene: TRBD1
CDR3 DNA: TGTGCCAGCAGCGCAACTCCGGGACAGGGGGCACGGTCACCCCTCCACTTT
CDR3 protein: CASSATPGQGARSPLHF

clone size: once
J gene: TRBJ2-3
V gene: TRBV5-1
D gene: .
CDR3 DNA: TGCGCCAGCAGCTTGTTTGGCACAGATACGCAGTATTTT
CDR3 protein: CASSLFGTDTQYF

clone size: .
J gene: TRBJ1-2
V gene: TRBV29-1
D gene: .
CDR3 DNA: TGCAGCGTTGGGGGGGGCAACTATGGCTACACCTTC
CDR3 protein: CSVGGGNYGYTF

clone size: few
J gene: TRBJ1-4
V gene: TRBV4-2
D gene: TRBD1
CDR3 DNA: TGTGCCAGCAGCCAACCCGACAGGGATACTAATGAAAAACTGTTTTTT
CDR3 protein: CASSQPDRDTNEKLFF

clone size: .
J gene: TRBJ1-1
V gene: TRBV14
D gene: .
CDR3 DNA: TGTGCCAGCAGCCCTCCGGGACTAGAGAGGAACACTGAAGCTTTCTTT
CDR3 protein: CASSPPGLERNTEAFF

clone size: once
J gene: TRBJ2-7
V gene: TRBV7-2
D gene: TRBD1
CDR3 DNA: TGTGCCAGCAGCAGGACAGGGCCCTACGAGCAGTACTTC
CDR3 protein: CASSRTGPYEQYF

clone size: once
J gene: TRBJ1-4
V gene: TRBV5-1
D gene: .
CDR3 DNA: TGCGCCAGCAGCTTTCAGGCAGGGGACGAAAAACTGTTTTTT
CDR3 protein: CASSFQAGDEKLFF

clone size: .
J gene: TRBJ1-5
V gene: TRBV6-1
D gene: .
CDR3 DNA: TGTGCCAGCAGTGAATCTCATGTTGGCAATCAGCCCCAGCATTTT
CDR3 protein: CASSESHVGNQPQHF

clone size: .
J gene: TRBJ1-4
V gene: TRBV12-3/TRBV12-4
D gene: .
CDR3 DNA: TGTGCCAGCAGCTCAACCGCGGGGGAAAAACTGTTTTTT
CDR3 protein: CASSSTAGEKLFF

clone size: .
J gene: TRBJ1-1
V gene: TRBV9
D gene: TRBD1
CDR3 DNA: TGTGCCAGCAGCGCGCGGGGACAGGGGAACACTGAAGCTTTCTTT
CDR3 protein: CASSARGQGNTEAFF

clone size: .
J gene: TRBJ1-2
V gene: TRBV5-1
D gene: .
CDR3 DNA: TGCGCCAGCAGCCCCCAGACAGACGGAAATGGCTACACCTTC
CDR3 protein: CASSPQTDGNGYTF

clone size: .
J gene: TRBJ1-2
V gene: TRBV28
D gene: TRBD1
CDR3 DNA: TGTGCCAGCAAACCTCCGGACAGGCACTATGGCTACACCTTC
CDR3 protein: CASKPPDRHYGYTF

clone size: .
J gene: TRBJ1-5
V gene: TRBV12-3/TRBV12-4
D gene: .
CDR3 DNA: TGTGCCAGCAGTGCGGGCAGCCCCCAGCATTTT
CDR3 protein: CASSAGSPQHF

clone size: .
J gene: TRBJ1-2
V gene: TRBV10-2
D gene: .
CDR3 DNA: TGCGCCAGCAGTGCCAACCGAAACTATGGCTACACCTTC
CDR3 protein: CASSANRNYGYTF

clone size: .
J gene: TRBJ1-1
V gene: TRBV2
D gene: .
CDR3 DNA: TGTGCCAGCATCCCTCAGCTCGCGAACACTGAAGCTTTCTTT
CDR3 protein: CASIPQLANTEAFF

clone size: .
J gene: TRBJ2-2
V gene: TRBV5-1
D gene: .
CDR3 DNA: TGCGCCAGCCGATCCACCGGGGAGCTGTTTTTT
CDR3 protein: CASRSTGELFF

clone size: .
J gene: TRBJ1-2
V gene: TRBV7-9
D gene: .
CDR3 DNA: TGTGCCAGCAGCTCCGGGGACGGCGATTATGGCTACACCTTC
CDR3 protein: CASSSGDGDYGYTF

clone size: .
J gene: TRBJ2-5
V gene: TRBV5-6
D gene: .
CDR3 DNA: TGTGCCAGCAGCTTCAAAGAGACCCAGTACTTC
CDR3 protein: CASSFKETQYF

clone size: .
J gene: TRBJ2-2
V gene: TRBV2
D gene: .
CDR3 DNA: TGTGCCAGCAGCTCGGGGACCGGGGAGCTGTTTTTT
CDR3 protein: CASSSGTGELFF

clone size: .
J gene: TRBJ2-1
V gene: TRBV11-3
D gene: .
CDR3 DNA: TGTGCCAGCGCTCAAGGGGGTGAGCAGTTCTTC
CDR3 protein: CASAQGGEQFF

clone size: .
J gene: TRBJ2-1
V gene: TRBV19
D gene: TRBD2
CDR3 DNA: TGTGCCAGTACCACCCTGGGACTAGCAGGCTCCTACAATGAGCAGTTCTTC
CDR3 protein: CASTTLGLAGSYNEQFF

clone size: .
J gene: TRBJ1-5
V gene: TRBV6-2/TRBV6-3
D gene: .
CDR3 DNA: TGTGCCAGCAGTCGGACAAATAGCAATCAGCCCCAGCATTTT
CDR3 protein: CASSRTNSNQPQHF

clone size: .
J gene: TRBJ1-4
V gene: TRBV2
D gene: .
CDR3 DNA: TGTGCCAGCGTCCGGGCTCCAAATGAAAAACTGTTTTTT
CDR3 protein: CASVRAPNEKLFF

clone size: .
J gene: TRBJ1-3
V gene: TRBV12-3/TRBV12-4
D gene: TRBD1
CDR3 DNA: TGTGCCAGCAGCAGGGGACAGGGAAACACCATATATTTT
CDR3 protein: CASSRGQGNTIYF

clone size: once
J gene: TRBJ2-2
V gene: TRBV7-9
D gene: .
CDR3 DNA: TGTGCCAGCAGCTTAGGGTCCAGGGCCACCGGGGAGCTGTTTTTT
CDR3 protein: CASSLGSRATGELFF

clone size: few
J gene: TRBJ1-6
V gene: TRBV11-2
D gene: .
CDR3 DNA: TGTGCCAGCAGCTTAGCCGGGGGCACACCCCTCCACTTT
CDR3 protein: CASSLAGGTPLHF

clone size: .
J gene: TRBJ1-6
V gene: TRBV18
D gene: .
CDR3 DNA: TGTGCCAGCTCACAGGCGGGGGGGGGTAATTCACCCCTCCACTTT
CDR3 protein: CASSQAGGGNSPLHF

clone size: .
J gene: TRBJ1-3
V gene: TRBV4-1
D gene: .
CDR3 DNA: TGCGCCAGCAGCCAACCCCTGGCAGGGGTGGGGAACACCATATATTTT
CDR3 protein: CASSQPLAGVGNTIYF

clone size: few
J gene: TRBJ2-7
V gene: TRBV4-1
D gene: .
CDR3 DNA: TGCGCCAGCAGCCTGGGCAGCTCCTACGAGCAGTACTTC
CDR3 protein: CASSLGSSYEQYF

clone size: .
J gene: TRBJ2-2
V gene: TRBV5-1
D gene: .
CDR3 DNA: TGCGCCAGCAGCTTTTCCCTAGCGACCACGAGGGGGACCGGGGAGCTGTTTTTT
CDR3 protein: CASSFSLATTRGTGELFF

clone size: .
J gene: TRBJ2-7
V gene: TRBV10-3
D gene: TRBD2
CDR3 DNA: TGTGCCATCAGTGAGGAAAGTAGCGGGGCATACGAGCAGTACTTC
CDR3 protein: CAISEESSGAYEQYF

clone size: .
J gene: TRBJ2-2
V gene: TRBV7-2
D gene: TRBD2
CDR3 DNA: TGTGCCAGCAGCTTACCCCACCTCCGACTAGCGGACATCACCGGGGAGCTGTTTTTT
CDR3 protein: CASSLPHLRLADITGELFF

clone size: .
J gene: TRBJ1-4
V gene: TRBV2
D gene: .
CDR3 DNA: TGTGCCAGCCAGGGGTATGTGGTTAATGAAAAACTGTTTTTT
CDR3 protein: CASQGYVVNEKLFF

clone size: .
J gene: TRBJ2-2
V gene: TRBV7-9
D gene: .
CDR3 DNA: TGTGCCAGCACCCCCCCGGTGTCGGGTAACACCGGGGAGCTGTTTTTT
CDR3 protein: CASTPPVSGNTGELFF

clone size: .
J gene: TRBJ2-7
V gene: TRBV6-5
D gene: .
CDR3 DNA: TGTGCCAGCAGCGGACAGTGGAGCTGGGAGCAGTACTTC
CDR3 protein: CASSGQWSWEQYF

clone size: .
J gene: TRBJ1-1
V gene: TRBV20-1
D gene: .
CDR3 DNA: TGCAGTGCTAGGAAGCAGCTTGAAGCTTTCTTT
CDR3 protein: CSARKQLEAFF

clone size: .
J gene: TRBJ1-2
V gene: TRBV9
D gene: .
CDR3 DNA: TGTGCCAGCACCGAGGGGGTGAGTAGCTATGGCTACACCTTC
CDR3 protein: CASTEGVSSYGYTF

clone size: .
J gene: TRBJ1-3
V gene: TRBV27
D gene: .
CDR3 DNA: TGTGCCAGCAGCACCAGTTTGGGGGGACTCGTCACTGGAAACACCATATATTTT
CDR3 protein: CASSTSLGGLVTGNTIYF

clone size: .
J gene: TRBJ2-7
V gene: TRBV19
D gene: .
CDR3 DNA: TGTGCCAGTAGCGGGATCGCCTACGAGCAGTACTTC
CDR3 protein: CASSGIAYEQYF

clone size: .
J gene: TRBJ1-5
V gene: TRBV28
D gene: TRBD1
CDR3 DNA: TGTGCCAGCAGCCCACCGGGACAGGGGGGCGACCAGCCCCAGCATTTT
CDR3 protein: CASSPPGQGGDQPQHF

clone size: .
J gene: TRBJ2-2
V gene: TRBV5-1
D gene: .
CDR3 DNA: TGCGCCAGCAGCTTGAATCAGGGCACCGGGGAGCTGTTTTTT
CDR3 protein: CASSLNQGTGELFF

clone size: .
J gene: TRBJ2-1
V gene: TRBV3-1/TRBV3-2
D gene: TRBD2
CDR3 DNA: TGTGCCAGCAGCCAAGAATATCTAGCGGGAAATGAGCAGTTCTTC
CDR3 protein: CASSQEYLAGNEQFF

clone size: .
J gene: TRBJ2-5
V gene: TRBV12-3/TRBV12-4
D gene: .
CDR3 DNA: TGTGCCAGCAGCTATGACAGTACGACCCAGTACTTC
CDR3 protein: CASSYDSTTQYF

clone size: .
J gene: TRBJ2-7
V gene: TRBV6-6
D gene: .
CDR3 DNA: TGTGCCAGCAGTTCCCCGGACATTATCTCCTACGAGCAGTACTTC
CDR3 protein: CASSSPDIISYEQYF

clone size: .
J gene: TRBJ1-2
V gene: TRBV13
D gene: TRBD1
CDR3 DNA: TGTGCCAGCAGTCGACAGGGTTTGGGTGGCTACACCTTC
CDR3 protein: CASSRQGLGGYTF

clone size: .
J gene: TRBJ1-4
V gene: TRBV6-5
D gene: .
CDR3 DNA: TGTGCCAGCAGTTACTTATCGGACGGGAGCGGGAAACTGTTTTTT
CDR3 protein: CASSYLSDGSGKLFF

clone size: .
J gene: TRBJ2-7
V gene: TRBV7-3
D gene: TRBD1
CDR3 DNA: TGTGCCAGCAGCCCGGGACAGGTCAACGAGCAGTACTTC
CDR3 protein: CASSPGQVNEQYF

clone size: .
J gene: TRBJ1-2
V gene: TRBV7-3
D gene: TRBD1
CDR3 DNA: TGTGCCAGCAGGAGGGGACCGGGACAGCAGTATGGCTACACCTTC
CDR3 protein: CASRRGPGQQYGYTF

clone size: many
J gene: TRBJ1-2
V gene: TRBV29-1
D gene: .
CDR3 DNA: TGCAGCGTCGCCAAAGGCTACACCTTC
CDR3 protein: CSVAKGYTF

clone size: .
J gene: TRBJ2-3
V gene: TRBV7-3
D gene: .
CDR3 DNA: TGTGCCAGCAGCTTACAGGGAGGCGGGTCAGATACGCAGTATTTT
CDR3 protein: CASSLQGGGSDTQYF

clone size: .
J gene: TRBJ2-2
V gene: TRBV5-1
D gene: .
CDR3 DNA: TGCGCCAGCAGCTTGTCTCCAGGGACGAACACCGGGGAGCTGTTTTTT
CDR3 protein: CASSLSPGTNTGELFF

clone size: .
J gene: TRBJ2-1
V gene: TRBV7-3
D gene: .
CDR3 DNA: TGTGCCAGCAGCTCCCAGGGACATGAGCAGTTCTTC
CDR3 protein: CASSSQGHEQFF

clone size: few
J gene: TRBJ2-1
V gene: TRBV7-2
D gene: .
CDR3 DNA: TGTGCCAGCAGCTTAGTTCCGAATGAGCAGTTCTTC
CDR3 protein: CASSLVPNEQFF

clone size: .
J gene: TRBJ2-5
V gene: TRBV5-1
D gene: TRBD2
CDR3 DNA: TGCGCCAGCAGCTTCCGACTAGCGGAGCAAGAGACCCAGTACTTC
CDR3 protein: CASSFRLAEQETQYF

clone size: .
J gene: TRBJ2-1
V gene: TRBV7-3
D gene: .
CDR3 DNA: TGTGCCAGCAGCCCCGGGAGCCCGGAGGGGGAGCAGTTCTTC
CDR3 protein: CASSPGSPEGEQFF